This T cell receptor beta chain comes out of a study of graft-versus-host responses after intestinal transplantation. Study-wide background: Recipients got multivisceral, liver-intestinal, or isolated intestinal transplants. Every transplant recipient was induced with anti-thymocyte globulin, then maintained on tacrolimus and steroids for about 3 years.

The assay was immunoSEQ multiplex PCR, and TCRdb's table has in-frame clones only and misses some. The sample contains some 120,000 clones, about 92% of which appear only once. J was trimmed by 4 bases and V by 5 bases; bases with no gene match: 6. The CDR3 loop spans 14 amino acids. Germline values: CDR1 LGHNT, CDR2 FRNRAP. Notes on this clone: As yet, its antigen is unknown.

General study points: Recipient marrow showed GvH clones, some seen first in ileum or blood. Individuals who had graft-donor T cell macrochimerism had allografts that showed high graft-versus-host to host-versus-graft clonal ratios.

Sequencing used unstimulated CD4+ T cells sorted from spleen or lymph node cells, obtained before intestinal transplant. This receptor was obtained from a human donor who received an intestinal transplant. The rearrangement joins TRBV12-5 to TRBJ2-3, with 7 bases identical to TRBD1. The CDR3 protein is CASGLETGADTQYF. The DNA of the CDR3 is TGTGCTAGTGGTCTTGAAACAGGGGCAGATACGCAGTATTTT.